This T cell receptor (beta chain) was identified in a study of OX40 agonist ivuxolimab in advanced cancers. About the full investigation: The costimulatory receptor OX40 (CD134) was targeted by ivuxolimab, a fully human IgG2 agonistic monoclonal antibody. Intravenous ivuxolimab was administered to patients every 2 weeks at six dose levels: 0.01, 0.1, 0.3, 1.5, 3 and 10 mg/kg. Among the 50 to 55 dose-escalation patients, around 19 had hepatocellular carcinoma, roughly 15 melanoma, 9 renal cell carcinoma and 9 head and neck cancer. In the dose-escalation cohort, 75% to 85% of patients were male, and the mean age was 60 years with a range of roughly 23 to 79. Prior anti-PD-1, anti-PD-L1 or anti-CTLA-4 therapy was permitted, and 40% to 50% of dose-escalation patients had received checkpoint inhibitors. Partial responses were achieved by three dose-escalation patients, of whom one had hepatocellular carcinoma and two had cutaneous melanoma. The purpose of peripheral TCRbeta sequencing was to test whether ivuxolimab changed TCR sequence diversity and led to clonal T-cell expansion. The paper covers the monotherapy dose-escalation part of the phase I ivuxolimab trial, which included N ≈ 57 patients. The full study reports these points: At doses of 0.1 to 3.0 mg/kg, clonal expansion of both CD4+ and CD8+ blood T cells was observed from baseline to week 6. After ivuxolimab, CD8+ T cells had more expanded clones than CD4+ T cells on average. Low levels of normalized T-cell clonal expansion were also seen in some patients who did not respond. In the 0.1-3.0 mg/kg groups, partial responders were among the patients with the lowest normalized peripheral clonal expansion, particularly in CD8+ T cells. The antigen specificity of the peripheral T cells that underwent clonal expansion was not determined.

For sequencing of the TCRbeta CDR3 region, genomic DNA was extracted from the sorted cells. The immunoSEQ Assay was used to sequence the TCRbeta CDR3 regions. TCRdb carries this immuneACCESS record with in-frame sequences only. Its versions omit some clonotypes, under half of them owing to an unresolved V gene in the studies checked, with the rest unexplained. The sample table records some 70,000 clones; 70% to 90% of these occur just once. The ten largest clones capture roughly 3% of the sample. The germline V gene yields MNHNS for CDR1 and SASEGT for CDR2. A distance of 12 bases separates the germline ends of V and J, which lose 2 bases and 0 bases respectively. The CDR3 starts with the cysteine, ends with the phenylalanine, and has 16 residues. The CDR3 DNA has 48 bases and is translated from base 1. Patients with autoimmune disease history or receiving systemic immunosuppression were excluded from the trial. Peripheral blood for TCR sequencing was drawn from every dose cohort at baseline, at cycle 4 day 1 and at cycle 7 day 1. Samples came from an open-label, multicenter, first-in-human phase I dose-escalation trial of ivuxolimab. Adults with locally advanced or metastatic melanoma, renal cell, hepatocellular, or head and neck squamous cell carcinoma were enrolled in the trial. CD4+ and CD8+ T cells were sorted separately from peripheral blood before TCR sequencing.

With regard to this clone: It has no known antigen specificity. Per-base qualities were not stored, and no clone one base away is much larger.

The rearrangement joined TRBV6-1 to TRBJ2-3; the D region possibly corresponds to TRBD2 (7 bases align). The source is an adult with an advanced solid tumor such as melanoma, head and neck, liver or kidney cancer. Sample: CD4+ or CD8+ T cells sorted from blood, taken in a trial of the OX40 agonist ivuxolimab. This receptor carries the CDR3 CASSEWGRGSTDTQYF. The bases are TGTGCCAGCAGTGAATGGGGGCGGGGGAGCACAGATACGCAGTATTTT.